This passage covers 28 T cell receptor beta chains from one sample sequenced in a study of blood T cell repertoires in COVID-19. Data came from immunoSEQ multiplex PCR; TCRdb stores just in-frame clones and leaves some out. The table has about 130,000 clones, more than 75% seen once. Sequenced: peripheral blood. These receptors came from a man in his sixties who had recovered from COVID-19.

The chain recombines TRBV18 with TRBJ2-7; D remains ambiguous. V was pared by 6 bases and J by 4 bases, with 13 bases between. The CDR3 has 13 residues. Germline V CDR1 and CDR2: KGHSH, LQKENI. The CDR3 DNA reads TGTGCCAGCTCCCCCTTTGGAGCGTACGAGCAGTACTTC. Protein sequence: CASSPFGAYEQYF.

This clone was detected once. V and J are TRBV7-9 and TRBJ1-1, with 7 bases fitting TRBD1. The CDR3 loop spans 14 amino acids. J gave up 5 bases and V 3 bases, and 6 bases lay outside the gene matches. Germline V gives CDR1 SEHNR, CDR2 FQNEAQ (reference sequence). The CDR3 reads CASSLGGQSTEAFF. The CDR3 DNA reads as TGTGCCAGCAGCTTGGGGGGACAGTCAACTGAAGCTTTCTTT.

This chain uses TRBV14 with TRBJ1-1, with 8 bases that match TRBD1. This CDR3 is 17 amino acids long. Germline lookup yields CDR1 SGHDN and CDR2 FVKESK. Germline trimming cut 1 base from V and 6 bases from J; bases unmatched to any gene: 13. The CDR3 DNA reads TGTGCCAGCAGCCAAGTCCTACCCGGACAGGGTTTCGCTGAAGCTTTCTTT. Protein product: CASSQVLPGQGFAEAFF.

The genes are TRBV3-1 (or the pseudogene TRBV3-2) and TRBJ2-5; D is uncertain. The germline V gene encodes CDR1 LGHDT and CDR2 YNNKEL (reference sequence). Trimming took 4 bases from V and 4 from J, leaving 10 bases between them. The CDR3 runs 13 residues. CDR3 bases: TGTGCCAGCAGCCCGTCGTTTAGAGAGACCCAGTACTTC. It specifies CASSPSFRETQYF.

The chain recombines TRBV5-1 with TRBJ1-1; 7 positions match TRBD1. This CDR3 has 14 amino acids. Per the germline V gene, CDR1 is SGHRS and CDR2 is YFSETQ. J lost 3 bases, V lost 4 bases, and 6 bases had no gene match. CDR3 in amino acids: CASSAQGGHTEAFF. The DNA of the CDR3 is TGCGCCAGCAGCGCGCAGGGGGGTCACACTGAAGCTTTCTTT.

V gene TRBV19 combines with J gene TRBJ1-4; 7 bases are shared with TRBD1. The germline CDR1 and CDR2 sequences are LNHDA and SQIVND (reference sequence). V trimming: 4 bases; J trimming: 7 bases; junction bases outside the gene matches: 6. CDR3 length: 14 residues. CDR3 DNA: TGTGCCAGTAGTAGGGGATGGACAGGTGAAAAACTGTTTTTT. Translation: CASSRGWTGEKLFF.

V is TRBV24-1 and J is TRBJ1-5; unclear D gene. The V gene's germline CDR1 is KGHDR and CDR2 SFDVKD. There are 15 residues in the CDR3. V was cut by 1 base and J by 4 bases, with 10 bases left in between. CDR3 sequence (DNA): TGTGCCACCAGTGATTTAAATTCAGGAAATCAGCCCCAGCATTTT. It yields the protein CATSDLNSGNQPQHF.

CDR3 residues: CASSQDISANNEQFF. CDR3 DNA: TGTGCCAGCAGCCAAGATATAAGCGCCAACAATGAGCAGTTCTTC. The rearrangement links TRBV3-1 (or the pseudogene TRBV3-2) to TRBJ2-1; D is uncertain. The V end was cut by 0 bases, the J end by 5 bases, with 11 bases between. Germline V CDR1 and CDR2: LGHDT, YNNKEL (reference sequence). The CDR3 is 15 residues long.

V usage is TRBV4-3 and J usage is TRBJ2-7; TRBD2 matches 11 bases. Trimming at V came to 1 base and at J to 3 bases, leaving 5 bases not matched to a gene. The germline CDR1 and CDR2 sequences are LGHNA and YSLEER. The CDR3 is 16 residues long. The CDR3 sequence is CASSQVLAGGFYEQYF. CDR3 nucleotide sequence: TGCGCCAGCAGCCAAGTTCTAGCGGGAGGTTTCTACGAGCAGTACTTC.

The V gene is TRBV4-1, the J gene TRBJ2-3, with 11 bases lining up with TRBD2. The CDR3 runs 16 residues. Losses at the gene ends were 4 bases for V and 2 bases for J; bases not matched to a gene: 5. Germline assignment: CDR1 MGHRA and CDR2 YSYEKL. CDR3 nucleotide sequence: TGCGCCAGCAGCCCTAGCGGGAGGAGTCTCACAGATACGCAGTATTTT. Encoded protein: CASSPSGRSLTDTQYF.

The chain couples TRBV7-9 to TRBJ1-6; 11 positions match TRBD1. V lost 5 bases, J lost 0 bases, and 6 bases stayed unmatched. The CDR3 sequence is 18 residues long. The germline gives CDR1 SEHNR, CDR2 FQNEAQ (reference sequence). For the CDR3, the DNA is TGTGCCAGCAGCCCGGGACAGGGGGTACACTCCTATAATTCACCCCTCCACTTT. This encodes CASSPGQGVHSYNSPLHF.

This rearrangement joins TRBV4-3 to TRBJ2-2; the match to TRBD1 covers 8 bases. CDR1 is LGHNA, CDR2 YSLEER, per germline. This CDR3 is built from 17 residues. After removal of 2 bases from V and 0 bases from J, the junction contained 5 bases not matched to a gene. The DNA of the CDR3 is TGCGCCAGCAGCCAAAACCCGGGACAGGCGAACACCGGGGAGCTGTTTTTT. Translation gives CASSQNPGQANTGELFF.

The chain has TRBV7-9 and TRBJ2-1; the D gene is possibly TRBD2 (6 bases). Trimming shortened V by 4 bases and J by 4 bases, and 11 bases separated the two germline ends. CDR1 and CDR2 (germline): SEHNR, FQNEAQ (reference sequence). The CDR3 contains 14 residues. As DNA, the CDR3 is TGTGCCAGCAGCTCCTCGGGAGATTACAATGAGCAGTTCTTC. This codes for CASSSSGDYNEQFF. The complete variable domain, with remaining parts taken from reference TRBV7-9 and TRBJ2-1, reads DTGVSQNPRHKITKRGQNVTFRCDPISEHNRLYWYRQTLGQGPEFLTYFQNEAQLEKSRLLSDRFSAERPKGSFSTLEIQRTEQGDSAMYLCASSSSGDYNEQFFGPGTRLTVL.

J is TRBJ2-7 and V is TRBV27, with 7 positions matching TRBD1. Germline V gives CDR1 MNHEY, CDR2 SMNVEV (reference sequence). This CDR3 comprises 14 residues. V dropped 2 bases and J dropped 2; count of bases not matched to a gene: 3. The DNA of the CDR3 is TGTGCCAGCAGTTTAAGACAGGGTCCCTACGAGCAGTACTTC. This translates into CASSLRQGPYEQYF.

The chain carries TRBV6-5 and TRBJ2-7, with a tentative D call TRBD2 (5 bases). The CDR3 contains 16 residues. From germline, CDR1 is MNHEY and CDR2 SVGAGI. Trimming stripped 0 bases from V and 2 bases from J, with 14 bases between. The CDR3 reads CASSYSRRGKAYEQYF. The CDR3 DNA follows: TGTGCCAGCAGTTACTCTAGACGGGGAAAAGCCTACGAGCAGTACTTC.

The rearrangement uses TRBV27 and TRBJ1-1; unclear D gene. Germline lookup yields CDR1 MNHEY and CDR2 SMNVEV (reference sequence). The CDR3 is made up of 15 amino acids. Trimming shortened V by 6 bases and J by 5 bases, and 19 bases separated the two germline ends. Written as DNA, the CDR3 is TGTGCCAGCAGCCGAGGACTGGGTGGTCGGACTGAAGCTTTCTTT. Protein: CASSRGLGGRTEAFF.

This sequence joins TRBV4-3 and TRBJ1-4; D is perhaps TRBD1 (5 bases). V lost 5 bases and J 3 bases, leaving 13 bases between the germline ends. CDR1 LGHNA and CDR2 YSLEER come from the germline V gene. This CDR3 is 15 amino acids long. CDR3 nucleotide sequence: TGCGCCAGCAGCTTAGGGGTTAGGGCTAATGAAAAACTGTTTTTT. It encodes CASSLGVRANEKLFF.

The V call is TRBV18, the J call TRBJ2-3; unclear D gene. Between the trimmed V and J ends, which lost 2 bases and 2 bases, there was a span of 11 bases. From germline, CDR1 is KGHSH and CDR2 LQKENI. There are 15 residues in the CDR3. The CDR3: CASSPMGQFTDTQYF. As DNA, the CDR3 is TGTGCCAGCTCACCAATGGGCCAGTTCACAGATACGCAGTATTTT. Full variable domain (outside the CDR3, taken from reference TRBV18 and TRBJ2-3): NAGVMQNPRHLVRRRGQEARLRCSPMKGHSHVYWYRQLPEEGLKFMVYLQKENIIDESGMPKERFSAEFPKEGPSILRIQQVVRGDSAAYFCASSPMGQFTDTQYFGPGTRLTVL.

This clone was seen a handful of times. The J gene is TRBJ2-1, the V gene TRBV7-9; D is ambiguous. This CDR3 contains 14 residues. V was cut by 4 bases and J by 10 bases, with 17 bases left in between. Germline-derived CDR1 and CDR2 are SEHNR and FQNEAQ (reference sequence). The CDR3 DNA reads as TGTGCCAGCAGCTACCCTCGTTGGTCGGAGGAGCAGTTCTTC. It is translated as CASSYPRWSEEQFF.

The CDR3 nucleotides are TGTGCCAGCAGCCCCCGCTCTGGAAACACCATATATTTT. Protein sequence: CASSPRSGNTIYF. The V gene is TRBV9, the J gene TRBJ1-3; D not certain. Germline CDR1 and CDR2: SGDLS and YYNGEE. The CDR3 covers 13 residues. V lost 4 bases, J lost 0 bases, and 5 bases lay in between.

This clone was seen a handful of times. The same CDR3 can be traced to other DNA sequences in this sample. The J gene is TRBJ2-1, the V gene TRBV9, with TRBD2 matching 7 bases. This CDR3 comprises 16 residues. V was clipped by 0 bases and J by 4 bases; unmatched bases: 7. Germline CDR1 SGDLS, CDR2 YYNGEE. The CDR3 is CASSVEAGVSYNEQFF. As DNA, the CDR3 is TGTGCCAGCAGCGTAGAGGCGGGAGTAAGTTACAATGAGCAGTTCTTC.

This chain connects TRBV30 to TRBJ2-7; weak D call: TRBD2 (6 bases). The CDR3 contains 12 residues. Trimming removed 5 bases at V and 3 bases at J, with 11 bases between. Germline V gives CDR1 GTSNPN, CDR2 SVGIG (reference sequence). CDR3 amino acids: CAWSRGGYEQYF. The CDR3 nucleotides are TGTGCCTGGTCACGGGGAGGCTACGAGCAGTACTTC.

The rearrangement joins TRBV9 to TRBJ2-1; D remains ambiguous. Per the germline V gene, CDR1 is SGDLS and CDR2 is YYNGEE. V lost 3 bases and J 6 bases, leaving 13 bases between the germline ends. The CDR3 sequence is 14 residues long. The CDR3 loop is CASSARRFSNEQFF. The CDR3 coding sequence is TGTGCCAGCAGCGCCCGTCGGTTTAGCAATGAGCAGTTCTTC.

This chain connects TRBV3-1 (or the pseudogene TRBV3-2) to TRBJ1-1; tentatively, D is TRBD1 (5 bases). The germline gives CDR1 LGHDT, CDR2 YNNKEL (reference sequence). V was shortened by 0 bases and J by 4 bases, with 12 bases between the two germline ends. The CDR3 length is 15 residues. CDR3 region: CASSQDWGGSTEAFF. CDR3 coding DNA: TGTGCCAGCAGCCAAGATTGGGGGGGGTCCACTGAAGCTTTCTTT.

This rearrangement joins TRBV28 to TRBJ1-5; 8 bases are a match to TRBD1. The CDR3 is 13 amino acids. Germline V gives CDR1 MDHEN, CDR2 SYDVKM. The V and J ends lost 6 bases and 7 bases, in that order; junction bases with no gene match: 5. The CDR3 DNA sequence: TGTGCCAGCAGAGGACAGGGAGAACAGCCCCAGCATTTT. This gives the protein CASRGQGEQPQHF.

The chain carries TRBV5-6 and TRBJ2-7, with TRBD1 matching over 10 bases. The length of the CDR3 is 15 residues. The V gene end was trimmed by 3 bases and the J gene end by 1 base; junction bases not matched to a gene: 4. CDR1 and CDR2 from the germline V gene are SGHDT and YYEEEE. The CDR3 bases are TGTGCCAGCAGCTGGGACAGGGGAATATCCTACGAGCAGTACTTC. The encoded protein is CASSWDRGISYEQYF.

This clone occurred a few times. CDR3 residues: CASRYEQGSYNEQFF. The CDR3 region has the DNA TGTGCCAGCAGATACGAGCAGGGCTCCTACAATGAGCAGTTCTTC. The rearrangement uses TRBV6-1 and TRBJ2-1; possibly TRBD1 for D (5 bases). With 6 bases removed from V and 0 bases from J, the gap between germline ends came to 12 bases. The CDR3 is 15 residues long. CDR1 and CDR2 from the germline V gene are MNHNS and SASEGT.

This clone was seen only once. The chain recombines TRBV11-2 with TRBJ2-6; no reliable D call. V was cut by 0 bases and J by 0 bases, with 9 bases left in between. Germline V gene lookup returns CDR1 SGHAT and CDR2 FQNNGV. The CDR3 length is 17 residues. This CDR3 is CASSLDLGYSGANVLTF. CDR3 sequence (DNA): TGTGCCAGCAGCTTAGACCTAGGCTACTCTGGGGCCAACGTCCTGACTTTC.